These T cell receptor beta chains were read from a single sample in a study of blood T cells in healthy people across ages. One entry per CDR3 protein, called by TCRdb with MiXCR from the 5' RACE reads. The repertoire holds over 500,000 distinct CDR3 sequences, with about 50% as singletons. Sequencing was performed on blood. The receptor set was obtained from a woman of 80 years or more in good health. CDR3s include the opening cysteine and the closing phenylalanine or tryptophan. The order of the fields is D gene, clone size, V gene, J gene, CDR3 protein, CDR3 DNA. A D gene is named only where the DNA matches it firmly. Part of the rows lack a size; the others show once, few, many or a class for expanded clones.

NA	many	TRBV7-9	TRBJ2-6	CASSLGGTTGANVLTF	TGTGCCAGCAGCTTAGGAGGGACCACTGGGGCCAACGTCCTGACTTTC
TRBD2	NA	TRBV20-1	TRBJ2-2	CSASGLAGNTGELFF	TGCAGTGCTAGTGGACTAGCGGGAAACACCGGGGAGCTGTTTTTT
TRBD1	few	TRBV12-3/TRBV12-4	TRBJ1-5	CASSLYRDRGRGPQHF	TGTGCCAGCAGTTTATACCGGGACAGAGGAAGGGGCCCCCAGCATTTT
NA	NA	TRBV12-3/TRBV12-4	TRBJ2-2	CASTRVQQARTTGELFF	TGTGCCAGTACACGAGTACAGCAGGCTAGAACCACCGGGGAGCTGTTTTTT
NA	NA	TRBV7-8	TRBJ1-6	CASIPGSSYNSPLHF	TGTGCCAGCATCCCCGGGAGCTCCTATAATTCACCCCTCCACTTT
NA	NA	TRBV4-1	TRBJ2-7	CASSQGDRNSEQYF	TGCGCCAGCAGCCAAGGTGACAGGAATTCCGAGCAGTACTTC
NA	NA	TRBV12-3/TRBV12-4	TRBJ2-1	CASSLAPRSTNEQFF	TGTGCCAGCAGTTTAGCCCCCAGGTCCACCAATGAGCAGTTCTTC
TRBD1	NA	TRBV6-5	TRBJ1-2	CASSYLGTGTNYGYTF	TGTGCCAGCAGTTACTTGGGGACAGGAACTAACTATGGCTACACCTTC
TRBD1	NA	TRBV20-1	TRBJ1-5	CSASGQGAYSNQPQHF	TGCAGTGCCTCGGGACAGGGGGCGTATAGCAATCAGCCCCAGCATTTT
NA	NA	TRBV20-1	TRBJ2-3	CSARVVVLDTQYF	TGCAGTGCTAGGGTGGTCGTGTTAGATACGCAGTATTTT
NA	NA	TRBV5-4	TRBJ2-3	CASSPLRVRGLHTDTQYF	TGTGCCAGCAGCCCCCTGAGGGTACGGGGGCTCCACACAGATACGCAGTATTTT
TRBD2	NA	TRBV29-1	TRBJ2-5	CSVWGGKETQYF	TGCAGCGTTTGGGGGGGGAAAGAGACCCAGTACTTC
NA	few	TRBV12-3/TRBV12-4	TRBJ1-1	CASIGGDTEAFF	TGTGCCAGCATTGGTGGGGACACTGAAGCTTTCTTT
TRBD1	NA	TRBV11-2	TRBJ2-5	CASSLYEGDRGPETQYF	TGTGCCAGCAGCTTGTACGAGGGCGACAGGGGGCCAGAGACCCAGTACTTC
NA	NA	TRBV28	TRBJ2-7	CASCYSRDISYEQYF	TGTGCCAGCTGTTACTCCCGGGACATCTCCTACGAGCAGTACTTC
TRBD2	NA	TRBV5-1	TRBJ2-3	CASSPEVVAGGTDTQYF	TGCGCCAGCAGCCCAGAGGTTGTCGCGGGAGGCACAGATACGCAGTATTTT
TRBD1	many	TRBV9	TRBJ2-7	CASSAVATGVREQYF	TGTGCCAGCAGCGCGGTGGCCACAGGGGTGCGCGAGCAGTACTTC
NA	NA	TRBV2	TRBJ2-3	CASSNPQRTDTQYF	TGTGCCAGCAGTAACCCCCAGCGCACAGATACGCAGTATTTT
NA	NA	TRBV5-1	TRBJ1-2	CASSLGAESRRDGYTF	TGCGCCAGCAGCCTGGGGGCGGAATCCCGTCGAGATGGCTACACCTTC
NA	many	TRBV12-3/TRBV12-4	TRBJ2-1	CASSQDRHREQFF	TGTGCCAGCAGTCAAGACAGACACAGAGAGCAGTTCTTC
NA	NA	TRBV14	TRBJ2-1	CASNGIQTGLNEQFF	TGTGCCAGCAATGGGATACAAACAGGGTTGAATGAGCAGTTCTTC
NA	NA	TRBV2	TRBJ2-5	CASSEPRAQYF	TGTGCCAGCAGTGAACCCAGGGCCCAGTACTTC
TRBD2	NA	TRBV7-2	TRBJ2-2	CASPVGLARDTGELFF	TGTGCCAGCCCCGTTGGACTAGCGAGGGACACCGGGGAGCTGTTTTTT
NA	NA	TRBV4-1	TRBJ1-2	CASSQVGGPYGYTF	TGCGCCAGCAGCCAAGTCGGTGGTCCCTATGGCTACACCTTC
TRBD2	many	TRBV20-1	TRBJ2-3	CSASDIPGLVTTDTQYF	TGCAGTGCCAGTGACATCCCGGGACTAGTAACGACAGATACGCAGTATTTT
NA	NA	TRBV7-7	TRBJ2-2	CASSLKGPATTGELFF	TGTGCCAGCAGCTTGAAGGGACCCGCAACCACCGGGGAGCTGTTTTTT
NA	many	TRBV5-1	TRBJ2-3	CASRQNADTQYF	TGCGCCAGCAGACAGAACGCAGATACGCAGTATTTT
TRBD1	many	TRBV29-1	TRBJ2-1	CSATGQGAVDEQFF	TGCAGCGCAACGGGACAGGGGGCCGTAGATGAGCAGTTCTTC
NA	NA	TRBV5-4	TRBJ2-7	CASSLVGPSSYEQYF	TGTGCCAGCAGCTTGGTGGGCCCTAGCTCCTACGAGCAGTACTTC
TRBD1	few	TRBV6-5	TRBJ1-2	CASSRGQGSYGYTF	TGTGCCAGCAGCCGGGGACAGGGATCTTATGGCTACACCTTC
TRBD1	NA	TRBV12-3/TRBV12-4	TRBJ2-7	CASRPTGTGDNEQYF	TGTGCCAGCAGACCCACCGGGACAGGAGACAATGAGCAGTACTTC
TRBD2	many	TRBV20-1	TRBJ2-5	CSAPPSGRETQYF	TGCAGTGCCCCGCCTAGCGGTCGGGAGACCCAGTACTTC
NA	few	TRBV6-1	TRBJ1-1	CASRKDLLNTEAFF	TGTGCCAGCAGAAAAGATCTCTTGAACACTGAAGCTTTCTTT
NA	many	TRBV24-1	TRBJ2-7	CATSDLGDQYGQYF	TGTGCCACCAGTGACCTGGGGGACCAATACGGGCAGTACTTC
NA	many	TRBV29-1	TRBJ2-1	CSVDSLEQFF	TGCAGCGTGGACTCCTTAGAGCAGTTCTTC
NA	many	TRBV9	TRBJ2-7	CASSVEGGGDSYEQYF	TGTGCCAGCAGCGTAGAAGGGGGAGGAGACTCCTACGAGCAGTACTTC
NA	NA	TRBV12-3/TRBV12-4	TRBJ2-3	CASSFKISADTQYF	TGTGCCAGTAGTTTTAAAATCTCCGCAGATACGCAGTATTTT
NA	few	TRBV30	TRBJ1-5	CAWSLGVRNQPQHF	TGTGCCTGGAGTCTCGGGGTACGCAATCAGCCCCAGCATTTT
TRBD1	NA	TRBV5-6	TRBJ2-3	CASRPDRGFGTDTQYF	TGTGCCAGCAGGCCCGACAGGGGTTTCGGCACAGATACGCAGTATTTT
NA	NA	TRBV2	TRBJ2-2	CASSEALGWDSGELFF	TGTGCCAGCAGTGAAGCGCTTGGTTGGGACTCCGGGGAGCTGTTTTTT
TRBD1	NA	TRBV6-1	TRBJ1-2	CASSAGTGLYGYTF	TGTGCCAGCAGTGCCGGGACAGGCCTCTATGGCTACACCTTC
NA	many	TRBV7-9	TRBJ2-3	CASSSPAPNRETRTDTQYF	TGTGCCAGCAGCTCGCCGGCCCCCAACAGGGAGACGCGCACAGATACGCAGTATTTT
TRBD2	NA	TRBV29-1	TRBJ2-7	CSVDGLAGAYEQYF	TGCAGCGTTGACGGACTAGCGGGGGCCTACGAGCAGTACTTC
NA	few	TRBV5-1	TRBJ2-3	CASSLNADTQYF	TGCGCCAGCAGCTTGAACGCAGACACGCAGTATTTT
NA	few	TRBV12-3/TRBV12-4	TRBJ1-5	CASTSGGRNQPQHF	TGTGCCAGCACCTCGGGAGGGAGGAATCAGCCCCAGCATTTT
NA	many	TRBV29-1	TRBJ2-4	CSVEKDRAKNIQYF	TGCAGCGTTGAGAAGGACAGAGCCAAAAACATTCAGTACTTC
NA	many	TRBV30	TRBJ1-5	CAWSVRGPDSPYSNQPQHF	TGTGCCTGGAGTGTACGGGGACCGGACAGCCCTTATAGCAATCAGCCCCAGCATTTT
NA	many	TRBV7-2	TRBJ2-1	CASSLNPLEQFF	TGTGCCAGCAGCTTAAACCCACTTGAGCAGTTCTTC
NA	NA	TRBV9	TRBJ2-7	CASSVGDGPYEQYF	TGTGCCAGCAGCGTAGGGGACGGTCCTTACGAGCAGTACTTC
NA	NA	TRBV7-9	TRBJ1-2	CASSSGLEGRYGYTF	TGTGCCAGCAGCTCCGGTCTTGAAGGCCGCTATGGCTACACCTTC
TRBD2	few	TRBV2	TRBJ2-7	CASRRGSSGRTYEQYF	TGTGCCAGCAGGCGAGGTTCGAGCGGGAGAACTTACGAGCAGTACTTC
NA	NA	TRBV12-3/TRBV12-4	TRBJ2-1	CASSVTRNNEQFF	TGTGCCAGCAGTGTGACTCGCAACAATGAGCAGTTCTTC
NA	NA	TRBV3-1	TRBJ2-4	CASSQDGIVDIQYF	TGTGCCAGCAGCCAAGATGGAATAGTGGACATTCAGTACTTC